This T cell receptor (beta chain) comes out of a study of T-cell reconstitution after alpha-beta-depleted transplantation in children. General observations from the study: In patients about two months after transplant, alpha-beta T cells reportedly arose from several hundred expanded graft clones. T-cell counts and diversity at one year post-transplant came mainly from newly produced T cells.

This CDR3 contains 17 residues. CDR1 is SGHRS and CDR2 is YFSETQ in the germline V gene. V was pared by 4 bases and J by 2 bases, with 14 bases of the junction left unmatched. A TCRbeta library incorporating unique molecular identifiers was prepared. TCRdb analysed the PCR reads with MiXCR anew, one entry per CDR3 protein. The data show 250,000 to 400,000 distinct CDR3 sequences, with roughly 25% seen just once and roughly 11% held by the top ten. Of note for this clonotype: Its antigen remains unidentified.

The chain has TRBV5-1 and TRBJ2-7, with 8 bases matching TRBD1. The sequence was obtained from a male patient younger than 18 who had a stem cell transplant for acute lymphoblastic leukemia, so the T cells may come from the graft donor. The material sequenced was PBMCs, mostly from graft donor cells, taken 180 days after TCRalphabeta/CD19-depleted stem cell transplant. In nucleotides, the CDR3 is TGCGCCAGCAGCCCCGGACAGGGACAGGCCGTTGCCTACGAGCAGTACTTC. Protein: CASSPGQGQAVAYEQYF.